This TCR beta chain stems from a study of T-cell memory formation after mild COVID-19. Study-wide results and caveats: CD8+ contracting clones occupied EMRA, while CD4+ ones occupied mainly CM and EM.

The V and J ends lost 5 bases and 4 bases respectively, with 8 bases between them. This CDR3 is built from 12 residues. 5'RACE primed at constant segments yielded TCR alpha and TCR beta cDNA libraries bearing sample barcodes and UMIs. TCRdb re-derived calls from the 5' RACE reads in MiXCR, one entry per CDR3 protein. The sample includes 550,000 to 650,000 distinct CDR3 sequences, 17% of them seen just once. Concerning this clonotype itself: Its antigen is undetermined.

This sequence was found in an adult woman who had mild COVID-19 (a few samples of this study predate the infection). Cell type and time point are not known. The chain is built from TRBV12-3 or TRBV12-4 and TRBJ1-2, with D hard to call. Sequenced input: PBMCs or a T cell subset sorted from them (not recorded which). CDR3 amino acids: CASSPGIYGYTF. CDR3 nucleotide sequence: TGTGCCAGCAGTCCCGGGATCTATGGCTACACCTTC.